This is a list of T cell receptor beta chains from one sample in a study of T cells in Graves' hyperthyroidism and ophthalmopathy. TCRdb processed the multiplex PCR reads anew with MiXCR; each CDR3 protein has one entry. The sample contains under 350,000 distinct CDR3 sequences, roughly a fifth of which appear only once. The sample taken for sequencing was blood. The receptors originated from a woman aged 50 to 60 with Graves' hyperthyroidism. CDR3s include the opening cysteine and the closing phenylalanine or tryptophan. Each record gives: V gene, D gene, J gene, clone size, CDR3 DNA, CDR3 protein. D genes are given only for firm matches. Clone size is given for some rows only: seen once, a few or many times, or a class if the clone is expanded.

V gene: TRBV12-3/TRBV12-4
D gene: TRBD1
J gene: TRBJ1-5
clone size: -
CDR3 DNA: TGTGCCAGCAGTAAAGGTACAGGGGGCCGCAATCAGCCCCAGCATTTT
CDR3 protein: CASSKGTGGRNQPQHF

V gene: TRBV3-1
D gene: -
J gene: TRBJ2-4
clone size: many
CDR3 DNA: TGTGCCAGCAGCCAAGCGGGGATAGCCAAAAACATTCAGTACTTC
CDR3 protein: CASSQAGIAKNIQYF

V gene: TRBV10-3
D gene: TRBD1
J gene: TRBJ1-2
clone size: many
CDR3 DNA: TGTGCCATCAGTGAACCACAGGGGGGGAACTATGGCTACACCTTC
CDR3 protein: CAISEPQGGNYGYTF

V gene: TRBV11-2
D gene: -
J gene: TRBJ1-1
clone size: few
CDR3 DNA: TGTGCCAGCAGTTCGGATGGCCGGGGCACTGAAGCTTTCTTT
CDR3 protein: CASSSDGRGTEAFF

V gene: TRBV28
D gene: TRBD2
J gene: TRBJ2-7
clone size: many
CDR3 DNA: TGTGCCAGCAGGTCGGGACTAGCGGGGGAGGACGAGCAGTACTTC
CDR3 protein: CASRSGLAGEDEQYF

V gene: TRBV7-8
D gene: -
J gene: TRBJ2-7
clone size: many
CDR3 DNA: TGTGCCAGCAGCTTAAAGGAGCACGGATTGTACGAGCAGTACTTC
CDR3 protein: CASSLKEHGLYEQYF

V gene: TRBV20-1
D gene: -
J gene: TRBJ1-1
clone size: -
CDR3 DNA: TGCAGTGCTTACGGAGGGGTCACTGAAGCTTTCTTT
CDR3 protein: CSAYGGVTEAFF

V gene: TRBV12-3/TRBV12-4
D gene: -
J gene: TRBJ2-7
clone size: many
CDR3 DNA: TGTGCCAGCAGTTTGGGGCCGATTTACGAGCAGTACTTC
CDR3 protein: CASSLGPIYEQYF

V gene: TRBV28
D gene: TRBD1
J gene: TRBJ1-1
clone size: many
CDR3 DNA: TGTGCCAGCAGTTCCCGACCGCGGACAGGGACTGAAGCTTTCTTT
CDR3 protein: CASSSRPRTGTEAFF

V gene: TRBV28
D gene: -
J gene: TRBJ2-7
clone size: many
CDR3 DNA: TGTGCCAGCGGCGGGCCCTACGAGCAGTACTTC
CDR3 protein: CASGGPYEQYF

V gene: TRBV7-2
D gene: -
J gene: TRBJ2-3
clone size: -
CDR3 DNA: TGTGCCAGCAGCCCCCCCCCTACGGGGTCCCATACGCAGTATTTT
CDR3 protein: CASSPPPTGSHTQYF

V gene: TRBV9
D gene: TRBD2
J gene: TRBJ2-7
clone size: many
CDR3 DNA: TGTGCCAGCAGCATCGGGAGGAGCTCCTACGAGCAGTACTTC
CDR3 protein: CASSIGRSSYEQYF

V gene: TRBV5-1
D gene: -
J gene: TRBJ2-7
clone size: many
CDR3 DNA: TGCGCCAGCAGCGTCGAGGGTTACGAGCAGTACTTC
CDR3 protein: CASSVEGYEQYF

V gene: TRBV7-9
D gene: TRBD2
J gene: TRBJ2-7
clone size: many
CDR3 DNA: TGTGCCAGCAGCCCACCGACTAGCGGGAGGTCCTACGAGCAGTACTTC
CDR3 protein: CASSPPTSGRSYEQYF

V gene: TRBV20-1
D gene: -
J gene: TRBJ1-1
clone size: few
CDR3 DNA: TGCAGTGCTAGCGCAGTTTCCCGGTGGAACACTGAAGCTTTCTTT
CDR3 protein: CSASAVSRWNTEAFF

V gene: TRBV6-1
D gene: -
J gene: TRBJ1-5
clone size: many
CDR3 DNA: TGTGCCAGCAGCCGAGGGGCAGAGAATCAGCCCCAGCATTTT
CDR3 protein: CASSRGAENQPQHF

V gene: TRBV20-1
D gene: TRBD1
J gene: TRBJ2-1
clone size: -
CDR3 DNA: TGCAGTGTCGACAGGGGTCACAATGAGCAGTTCTTC
CDR3 protein: CSVDRGHNEQFF

V gene: TRBV30
D gene: -
J gene: TRBJ2-7
clone size: -
CDR3 DNA: TGTGCCTGGACGGACAGCTCCTACGAGCAGTACTTC
CDR3 protein: CAWTDSSYEQYF

V gene: TRBV28
D gene: TRBD1
J gene: TRBJ1-1
clone size: many
CDR3 DNA: TGTGCCAGCAGTCGCAGGGGGCGCACTGAAGCTTTCTTT
CDR3 protein: CASSRRGRTEAFF

V gene: TRBV27
D gene: TRBD2
J gene: TRBJ2-1
clone size: many
CDR3 DNA: TGTGCCAGCAGTGTACCTAGCGGGACGGGAGCCTACAATGAGCAGTTCTTC
CDR3 protein: CASSVPSGTGAYNEQFF

V gene: TRBV9
D gene: TRBD1
J gene: TRBJ1-6
clone size: -
CDR3 DNA: TGTGCCAGCAGCCATTACGGGACAGGGAACTATAATTCACCCCTCCACTTT
CDR3 protein: CASSHYGTGNYNSPLHF

V gene: TRBV4-1
D gene: -
J gene: TRBJ2-7
clone size: few
CDR3 DNA: TGCGCCAGCAGCCACAACCTACCGGGACTTGGATTCTACGAGCAGTACTTC
CDR3 protein: CASSHNLPGLGFYEQYF

V gene: TRBV20-1
D gene: TRBD2
J gene: TRBJ2-3
clone size: many
CDR3 DNA: TGCAGTGCTAGGTCTAGCGGGAGAACAGATACGCAGTATTTT
CDR3 protein: CSARSSGRTDTQYF

V gene: TRBV28
D gene: TRBD1
J gene: TRBJ2-2
clone size: many
CDR3 DNA: TGTGCCAGCAGTCCTGGGACAGGGGGCGAGAGGGAGCTGTTTTTT
CDR3 protein: CASSPGTGGERELFF

V gene: TRBV27
D gene: -
J gene: TRBJ2-2
clone size: -
CDR3 DNA: TGTGCCAGCAGTTTAAATGAGCGGGCGAACACCGGGGAGCTGTTTTTT
CDR3 protein: CASSLNERANTGELFF

V gene: TRBV6-1
D gene: TRBD1
J gene: TRBJ2-7
clone size: many
CDR3 DNA: TGTGCCAGCGACAGGGAAGGCTACGAGCAGTACTTC
CDR3 protein: CASDREGYEQYF

V gene: TRBV4-2
D gene: TRBD1
J gene: TRBJ2-3
clone size: few
CDR3 DNA: TGTGCCAGCAGCCAAAACCCTAAAAAACCGACAGGGAACACAGATACGCAGTATTTT
CDR3 protein: CASSQNPKKPTGNTDTQYF

V gene: TRBV18
D gene: TRBD2
J gene: TRBJ2-2
clone size: many
CDR3 DNA: TGTGCCAGCACCATCAGGGAGGGTCGGATCACCGGGGAGCTGTTTTTT
CDR3 protein: CASTIREGRITGELFF

V gene: TRBV20-1
D gene: TRBD2
J gene: TRBJ2-3
clone size: once
CDR3 DNA: TGCAGTGCAGCCCTAGCGGTTAGCACAGATACGCAGTATTTT
CDR3 protein: CSAALAVSTDTQYF

V gene: TRBV5-1
D gene: -
J gene: TRBJ2-7
clone size: few
CDR3 DNA: TGCGCCAGCAGCTTGGAGGGGGGCATAGTCTACGAGCAGTACTTC
CDR3 protein: CASSLEGGIVYEQYF

V gene: TRBV24-1
D gene: -
J gene: TRBJ2-5
clone size: -
CDR3 DNA: TGTGCCACCAGTGGGGAGGGGGGGACCCAAGAGACCCAGTACTTC
CDR3 protein: CATSGEGGTQETQYF

V gene: TRBV7-9
D gene: -
J gene: TRBJ1-2
clone size: -
CDR3 DNA: TGTGCCAGCAGCCCGCGGACAGTTGATCTGAACTATGGCTACACCTTC
CDR3 protein: CASSPRTVDLNYGYTF

V gene: TRBV7-2
D gene: -
J gene: TRBJ1-3
clone size: many
CDR3 DNA: TGTGCCAGCAGCTTAGAGGACCGGCTTGGGAACACCATATATTTT
CDR3 protein: CASSLEDRLGNTIYF

V gene: TRBV30
D gene: TRBD1
J gene: TRBJ2-2
clone size: -
CDR3 DNA: TGTGCCTGGAGGGGACAGGCGAACACCGGGGAGCTGTTTTTT
CDR3 protein: CAWRGQANTGELFF

V gene: TRBV20-1
D gene: TRBD2
J gene: TRBJ2-1
clone size: many
CDR3 DNA: TGCAGTGCTTGGGAACTAGCGGGATCCTACAATGAGCAGTTCTTC
CDR3 protein: CSAWELAGSYNEQFF

V gene: TRBV30
D gene: -
J gene: TRBJ2-5
clone size: many
CDR3 DNA: TGTGCCTGGAGGGGCACAGGAGTCGGAGAGACCCAGTACTTC
CDR3 protein: CAWRGTGVGETQYF

V gene: TRBV5-1
D gene: -
J gene: TRBJ2-7
clone size: many
CDR3 DNA: TGCGCCAGCAGCCCCGGACAGAGCTCCTACGAGCAGTACTTC
CDR3 protein: CASSPGQSSYEQYF

V gene: TRBV7-2
D gene: -
J gene: TRBJ1-1
clone size: -
CDR3 DNA: TGTGCCAGCAGCTTAGGGTATCGGACTGAAGCTTTCTTT
CDR3 protein: CASSLGYRTEAFF

V gene: TRBV3-1
D gene: TRBD1
J gene: TRBJ1-4
clone size: many
CDR3 DNA: TGTGCCAGCAGCCAGGGGGAGCGACAGGGACTGACTGAAAAACTGTTTTTT
CDR3 protein: CASSQGERQGLTEKLFF

V gene: TRBV6-2/TRBV6-3
D gene: -
J gene: TRBJ2-7
clone size: -
CDR3 DNA: TGTGCCAGCAGGGAGGGACGGAGGTCCTACGAGCAGTACTTC
CDR3 protein: CASREGRRSYEQYF

V gene: TRBV19
D gene: TRBD1
J gene: TRBJ2-5
clone size: -
CDR3 DNA: TGTGCCAGTAGGAGGACAGGGGGCTTCGAAGAAGAGACCCAGTACTTC
CDR3 protein: CASRRTGGFEEETQYF

V gene: TRBV2
D gene: TRBD1
J gene: TRBJ1-5
clone size: -
CDR3 DNA: TGTGCCAGCAGCAGACAGGGAAGTTATCAGCCCCAGCATTTT
CDR3 protein: CASSRQGSYQPQHF

V gene: TRBV12-3/TRBV12-4
D gene: -
J gene: TRBJ2-7
clone size: many
CDR3 DNA: TGTGCCAGCAGTTTAGGACAGTTATACGAGCAGTACTTC
CDR3 protein: CASSLGQLYEQYF

V gene: TRBV6-1
D gene: TRBD1
J gene: TRBJ2-7
clone size: -
CDR3 DNA: TGTGCCAGCAGGTCCCGGGACAGTTATTACGAGCAGTACTTC
CDR3 protein: CASRSRDSYYEQYF

V gene: TRBV10-1
D gene: TRBD1
J gene: TRBJ2-2
clone size: many
CDR3 DNA: TGCGCCAGCAGCACCGGGACAGCGAACACCGGGGAGCTGTTTTTT
CDR3 protein: CASSTGTANTGELFF

V gene: TRBV11-2
D gene: -
J gene: TRBJ1-1
clone size: once
CDR3 DNA: TGTGCCAGCAGATGGGTGGTGGAGGGAAGGGATGAGAACACTGAAGCTTTCTTT
CDR3 protein: CASRWVVEGRDENTEAFF

V gene: TRBV9
D gene: -
J gene: TRBJ2-5
clone size: -
CDR3 DNA: TGTGCCAGCAGCGTAGCGAGGGGCCAAGAGACCCAGTACTTC
CDR3 protein: CASSVARGQETQYF

V gene: TRBV11-2
D gene: TRBD1
J gene: TRBJ1-2
clone size: -
CDR3 DNA: TGTGCCAGCAGCCTTAGGGACAGGGTTTTTAACTATGGCTACACCTTC
CDR3 protein: CASSLRDRVFNYGYTF

V gene: TRBV4-2
D gene: -
J gene: TRBJ1-2
clone size: few
CDR3 DNA: TGTGCCAGCAGCCAAGAGACCGCCTCGGAGGGCTACACCTTC
CDR3 protein: CASSQETASEGYTF

V gene: TRBV15
D gene: -
J gene: TRBJ1-2
clone size: -
CDR3 DNA: TGTGCCACCAGCAGAGATGTCGGAGCTGTAGTGCGAGGCTACACCTTC
CDR3 protein: CATSRDVGAVVRGYTF

V gene: TRBV11-3
D gene: -
J gene: TRBJ2-7
clone size: many
CDR3 DNA: TGTGCCAGCAGCCCCTGGGGGGGCACGTCCTCCTACGAGCAGTACTTC
CDR3 protein: CASSPWGGTSSYEQYF

V gene: TRBV12-3/TRBV12-4
D gene: TRBD1
J gene: TRBJ1-5
clone size: -
CDR3 DNA: TGTGCCAGCAGTTTCACAGGGGGGCCTCAGCCCCAGCATTTT
CDR3 protein: CASSFTGGPQPQHF

V gene: TRBV6-4
D gene: -
J gene: TRBJ1-2
clone size: -
CDR3 DNA: TGTGCCAGCAGTGGGGCCAGCAATAACTATGGCTACACCTTC
CDR3 protein: CASSGASNNYGYTF

V gene: TRBV15
D gene: -
J gene: TRBJ2-7
clone size: many
CDR3 DNA: TGTGCCACCAGCCTTCGCGGTTCCTCCTACGAGCAGTACTTC
CDR3 protein: CATSLRGSSYEQYF

V gene: TRBV6-1
D gene: -
J gene: TRBJ2-7
clone size: many
CDR3 DNA: TGTGCCAGCAGTCCCCCTTACGGGGAGCAGTACTTC
CDR3 protein: CASSPPYGEQYF

V gene: TRBV6-1
D gene: -
J gene: TRBJ1-3
clone size: many
CDR3 DNA: TGTGCCAGCAGTTCCACGGGTTCGGGCTCTGGAAACACCATATATTTT
CDR3 protein: CASSSTGSGSGNTIYF

V gene: TRBV28
D gene: -
J gene: TRBJ2-1
clone size: many
CDR3 DNA: TGTGCCAGCAGTGGAGAGATACGTGAGCAGTTCTTC
CDR3 protein: CASSGEIREQFF

V gene: TRBV20-1
D gene: -
J gene: TRBJ1-1
clone size: many
CDR3 DNA: TGCAGTGCTAGAGAGGACACTGAAGCTTTCTTT
CDR3 protein: CSAREDTEAFF

V gene: TRBV12-3/TRBV12-4
D gene: TRBD1
J gene: TRBJ1-5
clone size: -
CDR3 DNA: TGTGCCAGCAGTTTAAGGACAGGGTGGAACCAGCCCCAGCATTTT
CDR3 protein: CASSLRTGWNQPQHF

V gene: TRBV6-1
D gene: -
J gene: TRBJ2-3
clone size: many
CDR3 DNA: TGTGCCAGCAGTGAAGGGACAGATACGCAGTATTTT
CDR3 protein: CASSEGTDTQYF